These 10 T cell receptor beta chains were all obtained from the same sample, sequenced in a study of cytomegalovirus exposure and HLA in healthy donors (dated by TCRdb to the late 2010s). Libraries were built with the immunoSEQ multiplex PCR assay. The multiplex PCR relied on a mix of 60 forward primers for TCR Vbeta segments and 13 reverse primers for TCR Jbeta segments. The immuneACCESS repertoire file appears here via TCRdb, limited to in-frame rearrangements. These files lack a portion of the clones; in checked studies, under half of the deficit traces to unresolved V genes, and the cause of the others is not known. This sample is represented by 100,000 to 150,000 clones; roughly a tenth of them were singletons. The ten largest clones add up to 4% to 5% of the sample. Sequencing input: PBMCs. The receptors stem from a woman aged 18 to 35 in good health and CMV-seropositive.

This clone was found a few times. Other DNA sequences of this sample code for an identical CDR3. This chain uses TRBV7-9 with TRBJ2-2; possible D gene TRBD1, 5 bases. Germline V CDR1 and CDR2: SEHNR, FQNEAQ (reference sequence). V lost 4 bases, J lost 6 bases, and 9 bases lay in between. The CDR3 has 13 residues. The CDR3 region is CASSSRQSGELFF. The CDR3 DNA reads TGTGCCAGCAGCTCCCGACAGTCCGGGGAGCTGTTTTTT.

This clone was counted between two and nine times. The CDR3 region has the DNA TGTGCCTGGAGCGGGGGGTCCCTTATGACTGGGAACACTGAAGCTTTCTTT. Translation: CAWSGGSLMTGNTEAFF. The chain has TRBV30 and TRBJ1-1; D is possibly TRBD1 (5 bases). The CDR3 runs 17 residues. Germline V gene sequence: CDR1 GTSNPN, CDR2 SVGIG (reference sequence). Trimming pared 3 bases from V and 1 base from J, leaving 21 bases between. The entire variable domain, with the rest obtained from reference TRBV30 and TRBJ1-1, is as follows: SQTIHQWPATLVQPVGSPLSLECTVEGTSNPNLYWYRQAAGRGLQLLFYSVGIGQISSEVPQNLSASRPQDRQFILSSKKLLLSDSGFYLCAWSGGSLMTGNTEAFFGQGTRLTVV.

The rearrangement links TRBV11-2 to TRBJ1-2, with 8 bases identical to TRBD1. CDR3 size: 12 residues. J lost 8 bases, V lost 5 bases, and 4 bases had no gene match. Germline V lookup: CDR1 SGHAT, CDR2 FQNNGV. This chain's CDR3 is CASSLQGGGYTF. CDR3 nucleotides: TGTGCCAGCAGCCTACAGGGGGGGGGCTACACCTTC.

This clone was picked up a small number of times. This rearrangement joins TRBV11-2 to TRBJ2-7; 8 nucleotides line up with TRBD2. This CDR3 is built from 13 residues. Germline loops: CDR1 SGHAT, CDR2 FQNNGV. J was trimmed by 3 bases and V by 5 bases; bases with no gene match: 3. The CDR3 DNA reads TGTGCCAGCAGCGGACTAGCAAACTACGAGCAGTACTTC. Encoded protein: CASSGLANYEQYF.

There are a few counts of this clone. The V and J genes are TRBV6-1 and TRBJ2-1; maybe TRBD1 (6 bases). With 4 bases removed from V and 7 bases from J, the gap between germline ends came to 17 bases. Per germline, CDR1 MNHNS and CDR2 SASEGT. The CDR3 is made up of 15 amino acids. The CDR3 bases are TGTGCCAGCAGTGGCCGGGACACTCGGGGAAATGAGCAGTTCTTC. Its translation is CASSGRDTRGNEQFF.

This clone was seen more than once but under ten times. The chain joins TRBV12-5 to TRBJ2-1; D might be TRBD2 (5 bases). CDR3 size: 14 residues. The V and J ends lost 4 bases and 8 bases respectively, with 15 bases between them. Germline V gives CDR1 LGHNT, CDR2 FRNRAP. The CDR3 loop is CASGSLEFIDEQFF. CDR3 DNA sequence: TGTGCTAGTGGTTCACTAGAATTTATCGATGAGCAGTTCTTC.

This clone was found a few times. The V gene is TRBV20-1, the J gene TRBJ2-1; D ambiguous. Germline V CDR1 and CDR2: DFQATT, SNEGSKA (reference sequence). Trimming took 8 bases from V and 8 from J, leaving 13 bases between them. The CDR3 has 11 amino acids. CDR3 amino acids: CSLSNSYEQFF. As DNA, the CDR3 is TGCAGTTTGTCCAATAGCTATGAGCAGTTCTTC.

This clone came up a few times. The CDR3 spells CASSRGGAGTEAFF. CDR3 bases: TGTGCCAGCAGCAGGGGGGGAGCCGGCACTGAAGCTTTCTTT. The chain combines TRBV9 with TRBJ1-1; D might be TRBD1 (6 bases). Germline assignment: CDR1 SGDLS and CDR2 YYNGEE. CDR3 length: 14 amino acids. V was shortened by 4 bases and J by 4 bases, with 14 bases between the two germline ends. Full variable domain (missing parts from reference TRBV9 and TRBJ1-1): DSGVTQTPKHLITATGQRVTLRCSPRSGDLSVYWYQQSLDQGLQFLIQYYNGEERAKGNILERFSAQQFPDLHSELNLSSLELGDSALYFCASSRGGAGTEAFFGQGTRLTVV.

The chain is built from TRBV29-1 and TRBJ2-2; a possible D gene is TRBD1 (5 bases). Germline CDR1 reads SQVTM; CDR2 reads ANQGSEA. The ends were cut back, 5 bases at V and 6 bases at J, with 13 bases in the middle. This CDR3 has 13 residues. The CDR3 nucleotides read TGCAGCGTTCAGGGCCATCAGGCCGGGGAGCTGTTTTTT. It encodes CSVQGHQAGELFF.

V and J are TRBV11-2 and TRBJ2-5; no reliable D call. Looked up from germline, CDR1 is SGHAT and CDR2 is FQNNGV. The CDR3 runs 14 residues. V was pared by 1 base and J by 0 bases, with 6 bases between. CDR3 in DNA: TGTGCCAGCAGCTTAGTCCCGTACCAAGAGACCCAGTACTTC. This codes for CASSLVPYQETQYF.